This TCR beta chain appears in the sequencing data of a study of monozygotic twins with inflammatory bowel disease. TCRdb reworked the 5' RACE reads into one entry per CDR3 protein, no DNA. Its clone listing holds around 380,000 distinct CDR3 sequences. This receptor was taken from a human donor with ulcerative colitis or Crohn's disease, or a healthy co-twin of an affected twin (not recorded which). The sequencing input was blood.

This CDR3 is CASSLWDSLNTGELFF. The chain couples TRBV5-1 to TRBJ2-2; TCRdb returns TRBD1, unconfirmable since there is no DNA. This CDR3 has 16 residues. Germline-derived CDR1 and CDR2 are SGHRS and YFSETQ. The full variable domain, in which reference TRBV5-1 and TRBJ2-2 provide the parts outside the CDR3, is KAGVTQTPRYLIKTRGQQVTLSCSPISGHRSVSWYQQTPGQGLQFLFEYFSETQRNKGNFPGRFSGRQFSNSRSEMNVSTLELGDSALYLCASSLWDSLNTGELFFGEGSRLTVL.